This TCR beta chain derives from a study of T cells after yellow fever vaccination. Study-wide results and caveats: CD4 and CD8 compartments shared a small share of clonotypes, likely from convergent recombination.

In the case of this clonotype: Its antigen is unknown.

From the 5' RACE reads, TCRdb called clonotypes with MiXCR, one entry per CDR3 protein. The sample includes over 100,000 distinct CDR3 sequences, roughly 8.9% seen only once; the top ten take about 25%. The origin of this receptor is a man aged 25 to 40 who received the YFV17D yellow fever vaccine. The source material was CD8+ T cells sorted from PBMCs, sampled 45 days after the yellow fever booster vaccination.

The CDR3 bases are TGTGCCAGCAGCCAATCTGAGGGACAGTTTTCCTACGAGCAGTACTTC. Translating gives CASSQSEGQFSYEQYF. The chain joins TRBV16 to TRBJ2-7; 7 nucleotides line up with TRBD1. Losses at the gene ends were 0 bases for V and 1 base for J; bases not matched to a gene: 6. The germline V gene has CDR1 KGHSY and CDR2 FQNENV. The CDR3 contains 16 residues.